Following are 26 T cell receptor beta chains from one sample sequenced in a study of blood T cell repertoires in COVID-19. The repertoire was sequenced with immunoSEQ multiplex PCR; TCRdb's copy has only in-frame clones and lacks some. The top ten hold roughly an eighth of the sample, which has around 200,000 clones, 70% to 80% seen once. The sample was peripheral blood. Receptors originate from a woman between 45 and 65 years old with acute or convalescent COVID-19.

In its sample, this clone was seen a few times. Other DNA sequences in this sample translate to the same CDR3. The rearrangement joins TRBV6-2 or TRBV6-3 to TRBJ2-7; 9 nucleotides match TRBD2. V was clipped by 0 bases and J by 0 bases; unmatched bases: 0. The CDR3 has 15 amino acids. Germline CDR1 reads MNHEY; CDR2 reads SVGEGT. The DNA of the CDR3 is TGTGCCAGCAGTTACTCACTAGCGGGCTCCTACGAGCAGTACTTC. Encoded protein: CASSYSLAGSYEQYF.

The chain uses TRBV5-5 and TRBJ2-3; 7 bases map to TRBD2. Germline CDR1 reads SGHKS; CDR2 reads YYEKEE (reference sequence). The CDR3 sequence is 15 residues long. The V gene end was trimmed by 1 base and the J gene end by 4 bases; junction bases not matched to a gene: 6. DNA of the CDR3: TGTGCCAGCAGCTTGCCAGCGGGGAGAGCAGATACGCAGTATTTT. It is translated as CASSLPAGRADTQYF.

This clone has a count of ten or more. The chain carries TRBV5-1 and TRBJ2-5; 9 bases match TRBD1. With 5 bases clipped from V and 5 bases from J, the junction kept 16 bases outside the gene matches. CDR1 and CDR2 from the germline V gene are SGHRS and YFSETQ. The CDR3 sequence is 17 residues long. This CDR3 is CASSPDRGVISRETQYF. In DNA form, the CDR3 reads TGCGCCAGCAGTCCAGACAGGGGGGTCATTAGCCGGGAGACCCAGTACTTC.

This chain uses TRBV7-2 with TRBJ2-5; D perhaps matches TRBD2 (6 bases). The V and J ends lost 7 bases and 1 base respectively, with 19 bases between them. The CDR3 is made up of 16 amino acids. The germline CDR1 and CDR2 sequences are SGHTA and FQGNSA. The CDR3 region has the DNA TGTGCCAGCACCCCCTCTGGGGCGCGGGGCCAAGAGACCCAGTACTTC. Protein product: CASTPSGARGQETQYF.

V usage is TRBV29-1 and J usage is TRBJ1-1; 7 bases align to TRBD1. J was trimmed by 1 base and V by 5 bases; bases with no gene match: 4. This CDR3 has 13 amino acids. Germline assignment: CDR1 SQVTM and CDR2 ANQGSEA. The CDR3, as DNA: TGCAGCGTTCGACAGGGACCGAACACTGAAGCTTTCTTT. Encoded protein: CSVRQGPNTEAFF.

This clone was seen only a few times. V and J are TRBV11-2 and TRBJ1-6; 8 bases are a match to TRBD1. Germline-derived CDR1 and CDR2 are SGHAT and FQNNGV. The CDR3 consists of 14 residues. The ends lost 5 bases at V and 10 bases at J; junction bases unmatched: 7. CDR3 in amino acids: CASSLTGAGSPLHF. The CDR3 DNA follows: TGTGCCAGCAGCCTGACAGGGGCTGGGTCACCCCTCCACTTT.

The chain recombines TRBV3-1 (or the pseudogene TRBV3-2) with TRBJ2-7; a weak D match, TRBD2 (6 bases). V lost 0 bases and J lost 9, with 18 bases in between. CDR1 LGHDT and CDR2 YNNKEL come from the germline V gene (reference sequence). The CDR3 is 15 residues long. CDR3 region: CASSQDLRGALGQYF. The CDR3 nucleotides are TGTGCCAGCAGCCAAGATCTGCGGGGCGCCTTAGGGCAGTACTTC.

The CDR3: CASRFSTGTGVSGYTF. The CDR3 bases are TGTGCCAGTAGGTTTTCGACCGGGACAGGGGTATCGGGCTACACCTTC. This sequence joins TRBV19 and TRBJ1-2, with TRBD1 identical over 10 bases. The CDR3 contains 16 residues. The germline gives CDR1 LNHDA, CDR2 SQIVND (reference sequence). The ends lost 6 bases at V and 8 bases at J; junction bases unmatched: 15.

This clone was counted a few times. CDR3 nucleotide sequence: TGTGCCAGCAGCCCATCGAACACTGAAGCTTTCTTT. It yields the protein CASSPSNTEAFF. The chain combines TRBV3-1 (or the pseudogene TRBV3-2) with TRBJ1-1; D gene ambiguous. Trimming shortened V by 4 bases and J by 1 base, and 4 bases separated the two germline ends. The CDR3 extends over 12 amino acids. Germline loops: CDR1 LGHDT, CDR2 YNNKEL (reference sequence).

The chain combines TRBV19 with TRBJ1-1; maybe TRBD1 (5 bases). V was trimmed by 5 bases and J by 1 base, leaving 11 bases between them. The germline CDR1 and CDR2 sequences are LNHDA and SQIVND (reference sequence). This CDR3 is built from 14 residues. The CDR3, as DNA: TGTGCCAGTAGTTTACGGGGGTCGAACACTGAAGCTTTCTTT. Its protein is CASSLRGSNTEAFF.

This rearrangement joins TRBV24-1 to TRBJ1-4; D possibly corresponds to TRBD1 (6 bases). V was pared by 2 bases and J by 5 bases, with 14 bases between. CDR1 and CDR2 from the germline V gene are KGHDR and SFDVKD. This CDR3 has 16 amino acids. CDR3 bases: TGTGCCACCAGTGATTCCAGGACAGCAAGAAATGAAAAACTGTTTTTT. It encodes CATSDSRTARNEKLFF.

A remark on this clone: The sample contains more than one DNA sequence encoding this CDR3. The rearrangement uses TRBV19 and TRBJ1-5, with 7 bases identical to TRBD1. CDR1 and CDR2 from the germline V gene are LNHDA and SQIVND (reference sequence). The CDR3 has 14 residues. V lost 4 bases to trimming and J lost 2 bases; unmatched junction nucleotides: 2. CDR3 sequence: CASSTTGGNQPQHF. The DNA of the CDR3 is TGTGCCAGTAGTACCACAGGGGGCAATCAGCCCCAGCATTTT.

The chain employs TRBV14 and TRBJ1-1; weak D call: TRBD1 (6 bases). Germline V lookup: CDR1 SGHDN, CDR2 FVKESK. This CDR3 has 15 residues. Trimming cost V 4 bases and J 4 bases, with 16 bases left between them. The CDR3 DNA is TGTGCCAGCAGCCCACCTCGGGGGGCATCCACTGAAGCTTTCTTT. Amino acid sequence: CASSPPRGASTEAFF.

The V gene is TRBV12-5, the J gene TRBJ2-7; a possible D gene is TRBD1 (6 bases). Germline-derived CDR1 and CDR2 are LGHNT and FRNRAP. The V and J ends lost 6 bases and 5 bases respectively, with 14 bases between them. The CDR3 contains 13 residues. The CDR3 spells CASGPTGNHEQYF. In DNA form, the CDR3 reads TGTGCTAGTGGACCTACAGGGAACCACGAGCAGTACTTC.

The chain recombines TRBV11-2 with TRBJ2-7; 7 bases fit TRBD1. The germline CDR1 and CDR2 sequences are SGHAT and FQNNGV. CDR3 size: 15 residues. The V segment lost 2 bases and the J segment 2 bases; nucleotides outside the gene matches: 6. The CDR3 nucleotides read TGTGCCAGCAGCTTATTTGGGGACAGAGCCTACGAGCAGTACTTC. Residues: CASSLFGDRAYEQYF.

This clone was observed a handful of times. DNA of the CDR3: TGCAGCGCCTGGGGGAGCGGGGGGGCCACCGGGGAGCTGTTTTTT. Translating gives CSAWGSGGATGELFF. The genes are TRBV29-1 and TRBJ2-2; 10 nucleotides align to TRBD2. This CDR3 contains 15 residues. Losses at the gene ends were 7 bases for V and 4 bases for J; bases not matched to a gene: 9. Germline V lookup: CDR1 SQVTM, CDR2 ANQGSEA.

J is TRBJ2-3 and V is TRBV27, with 15 bases that match TRBD2. The germline CDR1 and CDR2 sequences are MNHEY and SMNVEV (reference sequence). The CDR3 covers 15 residues. The V and J ends lost 4 bases and 13 bases, in that order; junction bases with no gene match: 9. The CDR3 sequence is CASSSPGLAGGLEYF. CDR3 nucleotide sequence: TGTGCCAGCAGTTCGCCGGGACTAGCGGGGGGATTAGAGTATTTT.

The chain is built from TRBV28 and TRBJ1-2; D perhaps matches TRBD1 (5 bases). Trimming left V 11 bases short and J 4 bases short, with 8 bases between. This CDR3 spans 10 amino acids. Germline V gene lookup returns CDR1 MDHEN and CDR2 SYDVKM. The CDR3: CASGVYGYTF. The CDR3 bases are TGTGCCTCGGGGGTCTATGGCTACACCTTC.

The chain has TRBV7-2 and TRBJ1-2; 10 bases agree with TRBD1. J gave up 2 bases and V 5 bases, and 5 bases lay outside the gene matches. The CDR3 is made up of 15 amino acids. Per germline, CDR1 SGHTA and CDR2 FQGNSA. Here the CDR3 DNA reads TGTGCCAGCAGCGCGCGGGACAGGGGAAACTATGGCTACACCTTC. Its translation is CASSARDRGNYGYTF.

This clone is a singleton in its sample. The V call is TRBV13, the J call TRBJ2-5; possible D gene TRBD2, 5 bases. V was trimmed by 5 bases and J by 9 bases, leaving 13 bases between them. This CDR3 is built from 12 residues. Germline V gene lookup returns CDR1 PRHDT and CDR2 FYEKMQ (reference sequence). The CDR3: CASSPLGEPQYF. The CDR3 bases are TGTGCCAGCAGCCCACTCGGGGAGCCCCAGTACTTC.

The chain combines TRBV7-5 with TRBJ1-5; no check of the table's D call, TRBD1, against the DNA was made. TRBV7-5 is reported as a pseudogene. CDR3 length equals 18 residues. CDR3 coding DNA: TGTGCCAGAAGCTTAGCTGTCCCCTTCAGGGGAGGCAATCAGCCCCAGCATTTT. Amino acids: CARSLAVPFRGGNQPQHF.

The V gene is TRBV4-1, the J gene TRBJ2-7, with 7 bases aligning to TRBD1. The CDR3 is 15 residues long. Germline V gives CDR1 MGHRA, CDR2 YSYEKL. V was clipped by 0 bases and J by 6 bases; unmatched bases: 8. In DNA form, the CDR3 reads TGCGCCAGCAGCCAAGATGGTCAGGGGGAAAGCGAGCAGTACTTC. Its protein is CASSQDGQGESEQYF.

The rearrangement links TRBV15 to TRBJ1-1, with D unresolved. V lost 1 base to trimming and J lost 4 bases, with 13 bases between them. Per the germline V gene, CDR1 is LNHNV and CDR2 is YYDKDF (reference sequence). The CDR3 is made up of 15 amino acids. CDR3 in DNA: TGTGCCACCAGCAGAGTAATCCAAGGGAGCACTGAAGCTTTCTTT. Its protein product is CATSRVIQGSTEAFF.

CDR3 residues: CASSHGQGISYEQYF. The CDR3 DNA sequence: TGTGCCAGTAGCCACGGACAGGGCATCTCCTACGAGCAGTACTTC. The chain carries TRBV19 and TRBJ2-7, with 8 bases aligning to TRBD1. Losses at the gene ends were 6 bases for V and 0 bases for J; bases not matched to a gene: 7. CDR1 and CDR2 from the germline V gene are LNHDA and SQIVND (reference sequence). The CDR3 consists of 15 residues. The variable domain in full, with the rest retrieved from reference TRBV19 and TRBJ2-7, is DGGITQSPKYLFRKEGQNVTLSCEQNLNHDAMYWYRQDPGQGLRLIYYSQIVNDFQKGDIAEGYSVSREKKESFPLTVTSAQKNPTAFYLCASSHGQGISYEQYFGPGTRLTVT.

J is TRBJ1-1 and V is TRBV5-1, with 8 bases fitting TRBD1. V lost 3 bases to trimming and J lost 2 bases; unmatched junction nucleotides: 3. Germline V lookup: CDR1 SGHRS, CDR2 YFSETQ. This CDR3 is built from 14 residues. CDR3 region: CASSWDRTNTEAFF. For the CDR3, the DNA is TGCGCCAGCAGCTGGGACAGGACAAACACTGAAGCTTTCTTT.

The chain employs TRBV2 and TRBJ2-7, with 10 bases aligning to TRBD1. This CDR3 region has 13 residues. V lost 9 bases to trimming and J lost 7 bases; unmatched junction nucleotides: 9. CDR1 and CDR2 from the germline V gene are SNHLY and FYNNEI. CDR3 in DNA: TGTGCCAGTTCGGGACAGGGGTTCGGGGAGCAGTACTTC. It specifies CASSGQGFGEQYF.